Shown below are 32 T cell receptor beta chains from a single sample sequenced in a study of blood T cell repertoires in COVID-19. Sequencing was performed with immunoSEQ multiplex PCR; in TCRdb, only in-frame clones are kept and a portion is missing. The sample carries 150,000 to 250,000 clones, approximately 83% recorded once. The sample comprised PBMCs or T cells enriched from blood (not recorded which). All receptors come from a man between 35 and 55 years old who had recovered from COVID-19.

V and J are TRBV6-5 and TRBJ1-3; D not resolved. In germline, CDR1 is MNHEY, CDR2 SVGAGI. Deletions cut 5 bases from V and 4 bases from J, with 9 bases between. This CDR3 comprises 13 residues. CDR3: CASSRGLGNTIYF. The DNA for the CDR3 is TGTGCCAGCAGTCGAGGGCTAGGAAACACCATATATTTT.

This chain links TRBV7-2 with TRBJ1-2, with D hard to call. Germline V lookup: CDR1 SGHTA, CDR2 FQGNSA. The ends were cut back, 1 base at V and 4 bases at J, with 7 bases in the middle. There are 13 residues in the CDR3. CDR3 coding DNA: TGTGCCAGCAGCTTAGTTGCACTCTATGGCTACACCTTC. It encodes CASSLVALYGYTF.

The rearrangement links TRBV19 to TRBJ1-2, with D tentatively TRBD1 (6 bases). The CDR3 consists of 16 residues. Deletions cut 6 bases from V and 3 bases from J, with 20 bases between. CDR1 is LNHDA and CDR2 is SQIVND in the germline V gene (reference sequence). This CDR3 reads CASSLRPTEGDYGYTF. The CDR3 DNA follows: TGTGCCAGTAGCTTAAGGCCAACTGAGGGGGACTATGGCTACACCTTC.

Points on this clone: Other DNA sequences within the sample encode an identical CDR3. The V and J genes are TRBV7-9 and TRBJ1-2; D remains unclear. The ends were cut back, 1 base at V and 4 bases at J, with 4 bases in the middle. The CDR3 has 12 residues. Germline CDR1 SEHNR, CDR2 FQNEAQ (reference sequence). The CDR3 region has the DNA TGTGCCAGCAGCTTAGACAGCTATGGCTACACCTTC. Translated: CASSLDSYGYTF.

The chain carries TRBV19 and TRBJ1-2; 12 nucleotides line up with TRBD1. From germline, CDR1 is LNHDA and CDR2 SQIVND (reference sequence). This CDR3 has 16 residues. V trimming: 7 bases; J trimming: 8 bases; junction bases outside the gene matches: 14. The chain's CDR3 is CASTAGGTGGRGGYTF. CDR3 nucleotide sequence: TGTGCCAGTACCGCCGGTGGGACAGGGGGCAGAGGCGGCTACACCTTC. The whole variable domain, filled in from reference TRBV19 and TRBJ1-2, reads DGGITQSPKYLFRKEGQNVTLSCEQNLNHDAMYWYRQDPGQGLRLIYYSQIVNDFQKGDIAEGYSVSREKKESFPLTVTSAQKNPTAFYLCASTAGGTGGRGGYTFGSGTRLTVV.

The chain employs TRBV6-2 or TRBV6-3 and TRBJ1-1, with D perhaps TRBD1 (6 bases). Trimming removed 6 bases from V and 6 bases from J, with 14 bases in between. The CDR3 is made up of 13 amino acids. Germline loops: CDR1 MNHEY, CDR2 SVGEGT. The CDR3 loop reads CASSLRGRAEAFF. CDR3 bases: TGTGCCAGCAGCCTGCGGGGGCGAGCTGAAGCTTTCTTT.

V gene TRBV19 combines with J gene TRBJ1-1, with D perhaps matching TRBD1 (5 bases). Trimming took off 4 bases at V and 1 base at J, with 16 bases between the two ends. The CDR3 length is 16 residues. Per germline, CDR1 LNHDA and CDR2 SQIVND (reference sequence). The CDR3 DNA is TGTGCCAGTAGTAACCCCCAGGGTTGGGCGAACACTGAAGCTTTCTTT. Its translation is CASSNPQGWANTEAFF. The variable domain in full, completed from reference TRBV19 and TRBJ1-1, reads DGGITQSPKYLFRKEGQNVTLSCEQNLNHDAMYWYRQDPGQGLRLIYYSQIVNDFQKGDIAEGYSVSREKKESFPLTVTSAQKNPTAFYLCASSNPQGWANTEAFFGQGTRLTVV.

V is TRBV4-3 and J is TRBJ2-3, with TRBD1 matching over 9 bases. CDR1 is LGHNA, CDR2 YSLEER, per germline. Trimming cost V 0 bases and J 2 bases; bases outside gene matches: 3. The CDR3 consists of 16 residues. As DNA, the CDR3 is TGCGCCAGCAGCCAAGATCGGGACAGGGCCACAGATACGCAGTATTTT. Its translation is CASSQDRDRATDTQYF.

This chain links TRBV6-6 with TRBJ2-1; perhaps TRBD1 as D (6 bases). With 4 bases removed from V and 9 bases from J, the gap between germline ends came to 16 bases. Germline assignment: CDR1 MNHNY and CDR2 SVGAGI (reference sequence). The CDR3 consists of 14 residues. CDR3 nucleotides: TGTGCCAGCAGTTCGCGGTTACAGGGAAGTGAGCAGTTCTTC. This codes for CASSSRLQGSEQFF.

The chain recombines TRBV28 with TRBJ1-2, with TRBD1 matching 7 bases. Per the germline V gene, CDR1 is MDHEN and CDR2 is SYDVKM. The CDR3 length is 13 residues. V lost 6 bases and J lost 5; bases outside the gene matches: 6. The CDR3: CASSETGYYGYTF. CDR3 bases: TGTGCCAGCAGCGAGACAGGGTATTATGGCTACACCTTC.

This chain uses TRBV28 with TRBJ2-2; 7 positions agree with TRBD1. Germline assignment: CDR1 MDHEN and CDR2 SYDVKM. The junction had 11 bases not matched to a gene; V was cut back by 6 bases and J by 4 bases. The CDR3 covers 16 residues. The CDR3 region is CASRDRLLHSTGELFF. The CDR3 nucleotides are TGTGCCAGCAGGGACAGGCTGTTACACTCCACCGGGGAGCTGTTTTTT.

The chain uses TRBV5-4 and TRBJ2-3, with a possible D match to TRBD2 (7 bases). The CDR3 totals 17 residues. Germline lookup yields CDR1 SGHNT and CDR2 YYREEE (reference sequence). V was trimmed by 6 bases and J by 0 bases, leaving 20 bases between them. The DNA for the CDR3 is TGTGCCAGCACCCTGACGCGCGGGGGCCTTAGCACAGATACGCAGTATTTT. The encoded protein is CASTLTRGGLSTDTQYF.

As regards this clone: An end of the junction differs from the germline gene, which may be a read error. V gene TRBV19 combines with J gene TRBJ1-2, with D possibly being TRBD1 (5 bases). Germline CDR1 is LNHDA and CDR2 is SQIVND (reference sequence). The CDR3 consists of 13 residues. The CDR3 nucleotides read TGTGCCAGTAGAATAGCGGGGGGTTATGGCTACACCTTC. Translation gives CASRIAGGYGYTF. Looking up the rest from reference TRBV19 and TRBJ1-2 gives the full variable domain: DGGITQSPKYLFRKEGQNVTLSCEQNLNHDAMYWYRQDPGQGLRLIYYSQIVNDFQKGDIAEGYSVSREKKESFPLTVTSAQKNPTAFYLCASRIAGGYGYTFGSGTRLTVV.

The genes are TRBV18 and TRBJ2-1, with 9 bases identical to TRBD1. Germline V gene sequence: CDR1 KGHSH, CDR2 LQKENI. This CDR3 comprises 13 residues. V lost 2 bases, J lost 8 bases, and 1 base stayed unmatched. DNA of the CDR3: TGTGCCAGCTCACCAAGACAGGGGGATGAGCAGTTCTTC. Residues: CASSPRQGDEQFF.

The rearrangement joins TRBV24-1 to TRBJ1-1; D is undetermined. The germline CDR1 and CDR2 sequences are KGHDR and SFDVKD. Trimming removed 6 bases at V and 1 base at J, with 8 bases between. The CDR3 totals 13 residues. In nucleotides, the CDR3 is TGTGCCACCAGTTCTGAGGGGAACACTGAAGCTTTCTTT. Translated, it gives CATSSEGNTEAFF.

The chain carries TRBV6-4 and TRBJ1-5; D is uncertain. V gave up 0 bases and J gave up 8 bases, with 14 bases separating them. The CDR3 length is 15 residues. CDR1 is MRHNA and CDR2 is SNTAGT in the germline V gene. CDR3 protein: CASSDSGRGEKPQHF. The CDR3 DNA follows: TGTGCCAGCAGTGACTCCGGACGGGGAGAGAAGCCCCAGCATTTT.

The chain recombines TRBV6-5 with TRBJ1-5; D unclear. Trimming took off 0 bases at V and 7 bases at J, with 7 bases between the two ends. The germline V gene encodes CDR1 MNHEY and CDR2 SVGAGI. This CDR3 has 13 amino acids. DNA of the CDR3: TGTGCCAGCAGTTACTCGAGAGGGCAGCCCCAGCATTTT. This encodes CASSYSRGQPQHF.

The gene calls are TRBV11-2 and TRBJ2-5; 11 positions match TRBD1. CDR1 and CDR2 (germline): SGHAT, FQNNGV. The CDR3 totals 15 residues. V trimming: 1 base; J trimming: 6 bases; junction bases outside the gene matches: 4. In nucleotides, the CDR3 is TGTGCCAGCAGCTTAGGGACAGGGGGCTACAAGACCCAGTACTTC. Protein product: CASSLGTGGYKTQYF. Full variable domain (rest looked up from reference TRBV11-2 and TRBJ2-5): EAGVAQSPRYKIIEKRQSVAFWCNPISGHATLYWYQQILGQGPKLLIQFQNNGVVDDSQLPKDRFSAERLKGVDSTLKIQPAKLEDSAVYLCASSLGTGGYKTQYFGPGTRLLVL.

The rearrangement joins TRBV6-5 to TRBJ1-4; 11 bases match TRBD1. This CDR3 comprises 14 residues. Germline lookup yields CDR1 MNHEY and CDR2 SVGAGI. Unmatched junction bases numbered 0, after V lost 6 bases and J lost 3 bases. This CDR3 reads CASRGQGANEKLFF. The DNA for the CDR3 is TGTGCCAGCAGGGGACAGGGGGCTAATGAAAAACTGTTTTTT.

V and J are TRBV7-3 and TRBJ2-1, with 12 nucleotides matching TRBD2. The CDR3 has 15 residues. J gave up 8 bases and V 5 bases, and 7 bases lay outside the gene matches. CDR1 SGHTA and CDR2 FQGTGA come from the germline V gene. CDR3 residues: CASSLTSGGPDEQFF. The CDR3 DNA reads TGTGCCAGCAGCCTGACTAGCGGGGGTCCCGATGAGCAGTTCTTC.

V gene TRBV30 combines with J gene TRBJ1-4, with TRBD1 matching 8 bases. The V gene end was trimmed by 0 bases and the J gene end by 3 bases; junction bases not matched to a gene: 9. CDR3 length equals 17 residues. Germline CDR1 and CDR2: GTSNPN and SVGIG (reference sequence). The chain's CDR3 is CAWSVRAGQDPNEKLFF. CDR3 DNA sequence: TGTGCCTGGAGTGTAAGGGCGGGACAGGACCCTAATGAAAAACTGTTTTTT.

The chain has TRBV19 and TRBJ1-1; unclear D gene. There are 14 residues in the CDR3. V shed 3 bases and J shed 0 bases, with 8 bases lying between them. The germline CDR1 and CDR2 sequences are LNHDA and SQIVND (reference sequence). In nucleotides, the CDR3 is TGTGCCAGTAGTATCCAAGCGGTGAACACTGAAGCTTTCTTT. It is translated as CASSIQAVNTEAFF.

The chain combines TRBV5-1 with TRBJ1-6; the D gene is possibly TRBD1 (5 bases). The V gene's germline CDR1 is SGHRS and CDR2 YFSETQ. The CDR3 is made up of 14 amino acids. V shed 1 base and J shed 5 bases, with 7 bases lying between them. CDR3 coding DNA: TGCGCCAGCAGCTTGTCACAGGATAATTCACCCCTCCACTTT. Protein: CASSLSQDNSPLHF. Full variable domain (missing parts from reference TRBV5-1 and TRBJ1-6): KAGVTQTPRYLIKTRGQQVTLSCSPISGHRSVSWYQQTPGQGLQFLFEYFSETQRNKGNFPGRFSGRQFSNSRSEMNVSTLELGDSALYLCASSLSQDNSPLHFGNGTRLTVT.

This clone occurred a few times. The chain employs TRBV28 and TRBJ1-2, with 7 nucleotides matching TRBD1. Trimming cost V 7 bases and J 4 bases; bases outside gene matches: 9. Germline CDR1 is MDHEN and CDR2 is SYDVKM. This CDR3 region has 14 residues. CDR3 in amino acids: CASTLAGGIYGYTF. In DNA form, the CDR3 reads TGTGCCAGCACACTAGCAGGGGGAATCTATGGCTACACCTTC.

This chain links TRBV29-1 with TRBJ1-1; D is unresolved. The V end lost 7 bases, the J end lost 4 bases, and 22 bases lay between the germline ends. In germline, CDR1 is SQVTM, CDR2 ANQGSEA. CDR3 size: 15 residues. The CDR3 reads CSALRGATGVTEAFF. Here the CDR3 DNA reads TGCAGCGCCCTCCGGGGAGCAACCGGGGTCACTGAAGCTTTCTTT. Full variable domain (outside the CDR3, taken from reference TRBV29-1 and TRBJ1-1): SAVISQKPSRDICQRGTSLTIQCQVDSQVTMMFWYRQQPGQSLTLIATANQGSEATYESGFVIDKFPISRPNLTFSTLTVSNMSPEDSSIYLCSALRGATGVTEAFFGQGTRLTVV.

CDR3 DNA: TGTGCCAGCAGTTTCTTTACTAGCACAGATACGCAGTATTTT. It specifies CASSFFTSTDTQYF. This sequence joins TRBV6-5 and TRBJ2-3; D unclear. Trimming took 4 bases from V and 0 from J, leaving 8 bases between them. This CDR3 spans 14 amino acids. Germline values: CDR1 MNHEY, CDR2 SVGAGI.

This chain joins TRBV9 and TRBJ1-4; 7 bases match TRBD1. With V trimmed by 0 bases and J by 8 bases, 7 bases remained unmatched. The CDR3 loop spans 15 amino acids. Per germline, CDR1 SGDLS and CDR2 YYNGEE. CDR3 sequence reads: CASSVERGLEEKLFF. The CDR3 nucleotides are TGTGCCAGCAGCGTAGAGAGGGGGCTGGAGGAAAAACTGTTTTTT. The full variable domain, in which reference TRBV9 and TRBJ1-4 provide the parts outside the CDR3, is DSGVTQTPKHLITATGQRVTLRCSPRSGDLSVYWYQQSLDQGLQFLIQYYNGEERAKGNILERFSAQQFPDLHSELNLSSLELGDSALYFCASSVERGLEEKLFFGSGTQLSVL.

The genes are TRBV7-9 and TRBJ1-1, with D possibly TRBD1 on 5 matching bases. The V gene lost 0 bases and the J gene lost 1 base, with 9 bases spanning the gap. The CDR3 has 15 residues. The V gene's germline CDR1 is SEHNR and CDR2 FQNEAQ (reference sequence). The CDR3 nucleotides read TGTGCCAGCAGCTTAGCTGGTCAGGGGAACACTGAAGCTTTCTTT. Translated, it gives CASSLAGQGNTEAFF.

The chain uses TRBV11-2 and TRBJ2-5; TRBD2 is a possible D gene (6 bases). The CDR3 loop spans 16 amino acids. The V gene's germline CDR1 is SGHAT and CDR2 FQNNGV. Deletions cut 5 bases from V and 2 bases from J, with 18 bases between. The CDR3 bases are TGTGCCAGCAGCGTCCTGATGGGACTGAATCAAGAGACCCAGTACTTC. This translates into CASSVLMGLNQETQYF.

The J gene is TRBJ1-6, the V gene TRBV5-1; no clear D gene. Germline CDR1 SGHRS, CDR2 YFSETQ. The CDR3 has 16 residues. The germline V and J ends were trimmed by 0 bases and 6 bases, with 13 bases remaining between them. CDR3 DNA sequence: TGCGCCAGCAGCTTGGGGGCGAGTAACGTTAATTCACCCCTCCACTTT. It is translated as CASSLGASNVNSPLHF.

On this clone: This specimen includes other DNA sequences encoding the same CDR3. The V and J genes are TRBV5-6 and TRBJ1-2; 12 bases are a match to TRBD1. The J segment lost 4 bases and the V segment lost 3 bases, leaving 1 base of the junction unmatched. This CDR3 has 14 residues. The V gene's germline CDR1 is SGHDT and CDR2 YYEEEE. For the CDR3, the DNA is TGTGCCAGCAGCTGGGGACAGGGGGCCTATGGCTACACCTTC. This translates into CASSWGQGAYGYTF.

The V call is TRBV7-2, the J call TRBJ2-5; TRBD2 is a possible D gene (6 bases). The CDR3 is made up of 12 amino acids. In germline, CDR1 is SGHTA, CDR2 FQGNSA. V gave up 5 bases and J gave up 5 bases, with 9 bases separating them. CDR3: CASSPTRETQYF. In nucleotides, the CDR3 is TGTGCCAGCAGCCCGACTAGGGAGACCCAGTACTTC.